Sequencing of this T cell receptor beta chain was carried out in a study of shared clonotypes between healthy human individuals. Measured with immunoSEQ multiplex PCR; TCRdb has only the in-frame clones, and not every one. Of roughly 650,000 clones detected, around 97% appear once; the ten largest clones hold about 0.06%. This clone was detected only once. Other DNA sequences in the same sample also yield this CDR3. V lost 3 bases to trimming and J lost 0 bases, with 9 bases between them. CDR3 length equals 15 residues. Germline V gene data show CDR1 as MDHEN and CDR2 as SYDVKM. This clonotype was obtained from a woman under 40 in good health. The gene calls are TRBV28 and TRBJ2-1; a weak D match, TRBD1 (5 bases). Input material: naive CD4+ T cells sorted from blood. The subset is: CD45RA+ positively selected. In DNA form, the CDR3 reads TGTGCCAGCAGTTTTACAGGTAGCTCCTACAATGAGCAGTTCTTC. Encoded protein: CASSFTGSSYNEQFF.